This T cell receptor beta chain was retrieved from a study of blood T cells in healthy people across ages. The second PCR ran about 6 to 12 cycles with a sample-barcoded 5' primer and J-beta primers. The template-switch adaptor was a 5' adaptor with 12 random nucleotides. It tagged each cDNA molecule. TCRdb re-called the 5' RACE reads through MiXCR, storing one row per CDR3 protein. Here the sample spans 600,000 or so distinct CDR3 sequences, about 30% being singletons. Regarding the study as a whole: The study regarded diversity estimates from one million T cells as underestimates.

Collection of roughly 9.6 milliliters of peripheral blood was performed for each donor. Each sample gave at least 7 million isolated PBMCs. Points on this clonotype: The antigen is not known. It may be a read error: a sequence one base away is much more abundant.

The CDR3 spans 15 residues. Germline values: CDR1 SGDLS, CDR2 YYNGEE. The V gene is TRBV9, the J gene TRBJ1-2, with 9 bases lining up with TRBD1. The origin of this receptor is a woman aged 80 or older in good health. The sample taken for sequencing was blood. Here the CDR3 reads CAGSAGTGIDYGYTF. The CDR3 DNA reads TGTGCCGGCAGCGCCGGGACAGGGATTGACTATGGCTACACCTTC.